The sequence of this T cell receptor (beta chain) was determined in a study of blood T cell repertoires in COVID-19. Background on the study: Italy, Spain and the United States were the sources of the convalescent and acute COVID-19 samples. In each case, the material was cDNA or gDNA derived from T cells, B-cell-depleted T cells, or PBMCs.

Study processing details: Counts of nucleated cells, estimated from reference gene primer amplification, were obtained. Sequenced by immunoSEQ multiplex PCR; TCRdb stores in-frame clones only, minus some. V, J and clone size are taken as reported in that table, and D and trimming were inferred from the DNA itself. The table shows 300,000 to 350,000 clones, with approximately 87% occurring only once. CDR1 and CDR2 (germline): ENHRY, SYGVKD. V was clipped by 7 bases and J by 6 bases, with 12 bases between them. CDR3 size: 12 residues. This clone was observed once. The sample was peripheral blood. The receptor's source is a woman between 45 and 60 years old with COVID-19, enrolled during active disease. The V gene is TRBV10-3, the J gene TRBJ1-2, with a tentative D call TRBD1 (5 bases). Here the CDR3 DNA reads TGTGCCATCACGGAGGGGACTCATGGCTACACCTTC. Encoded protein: CAITEGTHGYTF.